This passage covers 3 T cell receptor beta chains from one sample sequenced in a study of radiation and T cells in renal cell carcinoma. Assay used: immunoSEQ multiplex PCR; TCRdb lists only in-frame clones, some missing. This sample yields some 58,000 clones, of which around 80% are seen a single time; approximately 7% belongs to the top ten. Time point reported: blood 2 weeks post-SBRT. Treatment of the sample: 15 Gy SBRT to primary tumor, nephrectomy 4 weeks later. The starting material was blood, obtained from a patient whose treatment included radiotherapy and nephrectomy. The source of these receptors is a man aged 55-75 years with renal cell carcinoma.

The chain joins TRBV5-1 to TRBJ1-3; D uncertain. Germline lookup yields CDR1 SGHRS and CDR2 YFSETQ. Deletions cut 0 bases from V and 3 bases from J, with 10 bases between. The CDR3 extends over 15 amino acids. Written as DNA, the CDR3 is TGCGCCAGCAGCTTGGGTCCCGAGGTTGGAAACACCATATATTTT. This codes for CASSLGPEVGNTIYF. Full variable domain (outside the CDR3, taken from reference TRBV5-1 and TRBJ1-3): KAGVTQTPRYLIKTRGQQVTLSCSPISGHRSVSWYQQTPGQGLQFLFEYFSETQRNKGNFPGRFSGRQFSNSRSEMNVSTLELGDSALYLCASSLGPEVGNTIYFGEGSWLTVV.

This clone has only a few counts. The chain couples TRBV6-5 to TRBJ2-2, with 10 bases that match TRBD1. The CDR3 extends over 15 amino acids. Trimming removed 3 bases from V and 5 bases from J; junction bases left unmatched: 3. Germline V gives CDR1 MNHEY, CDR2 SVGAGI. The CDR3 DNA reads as TGTGCCAGCAGTTATGGGACAGGGGTGACCGGGGAGCTGTTTTTT. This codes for CASSYGTGVTGELFF.

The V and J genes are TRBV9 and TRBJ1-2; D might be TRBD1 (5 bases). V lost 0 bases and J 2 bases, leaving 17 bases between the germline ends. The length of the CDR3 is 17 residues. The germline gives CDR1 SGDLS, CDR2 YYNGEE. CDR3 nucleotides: TGTGCCAGCAGCGTAGAAACGGGGCGGGATGTCAACTATGGCTACACCTTC. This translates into CASSVETGRDVNYGYTF.